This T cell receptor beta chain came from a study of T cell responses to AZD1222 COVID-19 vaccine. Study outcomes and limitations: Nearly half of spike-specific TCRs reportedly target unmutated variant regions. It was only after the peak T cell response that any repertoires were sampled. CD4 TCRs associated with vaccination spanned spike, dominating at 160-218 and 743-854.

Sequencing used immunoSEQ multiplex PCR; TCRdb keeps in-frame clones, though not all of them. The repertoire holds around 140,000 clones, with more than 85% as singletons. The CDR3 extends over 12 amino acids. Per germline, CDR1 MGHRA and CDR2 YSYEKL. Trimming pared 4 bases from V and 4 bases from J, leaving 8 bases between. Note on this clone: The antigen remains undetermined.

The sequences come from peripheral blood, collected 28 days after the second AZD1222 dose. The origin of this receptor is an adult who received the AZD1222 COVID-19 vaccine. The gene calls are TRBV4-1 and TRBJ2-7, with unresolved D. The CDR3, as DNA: TGCGCCAGCAGCCCGAACCCTTACGAGCAGTACTTC. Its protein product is CASSPNPYEQYF.